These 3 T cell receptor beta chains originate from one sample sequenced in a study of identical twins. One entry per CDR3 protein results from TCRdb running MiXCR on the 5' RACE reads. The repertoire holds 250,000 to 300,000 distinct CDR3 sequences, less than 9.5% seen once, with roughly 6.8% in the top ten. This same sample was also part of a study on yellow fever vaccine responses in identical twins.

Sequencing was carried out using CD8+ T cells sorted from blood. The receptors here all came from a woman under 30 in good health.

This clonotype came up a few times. The CDR3 is CASSPRTSVQETQYF. The CDR3 coding sequence is TGTGCCAGCAGCCCCCGGACTAGCGTACAAGAGACCCAGTACTTC. This chain uses TRBV7-6 with TRBJ2-5; 9 positions match TRBD2. V lost 5 bases and J lost 2; bases outside the gene matches: 6. The germline V gene has CDR1 SGHVS and CDR2 FNYEAQ. The CDR3 has 15 amino acids.

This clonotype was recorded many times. CDR3 bases: TGTGCCAGTAGTACCACAGGGATATCGAACACTGAAGCTTTCTTT. Translated, it gives CASSTTGISNTEAFF. The V and J genes are TRBV19 and TRBJ1-1; D is perhaps TRBD1 (6 bases). Germline CDR1 LNHDA, CDR2 SQIVND (reference sequence). V was pared by 4 bases and J by 1 base, with 13 bases between. CDR3 size: 15 residues.

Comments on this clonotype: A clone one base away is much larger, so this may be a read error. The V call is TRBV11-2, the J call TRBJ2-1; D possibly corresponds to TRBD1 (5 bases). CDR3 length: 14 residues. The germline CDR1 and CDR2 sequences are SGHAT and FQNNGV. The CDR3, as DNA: TGTGCCAACAGCCCTGGGGCAGGGTACAATGAGCAGTTCTTC. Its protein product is CANSPGAGYNEQFF.